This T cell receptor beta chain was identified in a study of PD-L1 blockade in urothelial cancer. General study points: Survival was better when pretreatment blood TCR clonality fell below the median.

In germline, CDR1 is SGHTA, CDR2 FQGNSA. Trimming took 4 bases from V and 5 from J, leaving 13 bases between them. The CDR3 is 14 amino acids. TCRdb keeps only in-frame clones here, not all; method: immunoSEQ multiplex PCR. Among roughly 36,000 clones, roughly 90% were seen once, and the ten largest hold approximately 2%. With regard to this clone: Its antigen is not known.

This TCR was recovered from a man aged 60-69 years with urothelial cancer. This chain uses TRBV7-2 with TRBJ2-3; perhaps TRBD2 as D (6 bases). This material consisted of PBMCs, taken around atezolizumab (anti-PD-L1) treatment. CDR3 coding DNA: TGTGCCAGCAGCTCCTTGTCGGGGGAAGATACGCAGTATTTT. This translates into CASSSLSGEDTQYF. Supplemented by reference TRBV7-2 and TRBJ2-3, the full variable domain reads GAGVSQSPSNKVTEKGKDVELRCDPISGHTALYWYRQSLGQGLEFLIYFQGNSAPDKSGLPSDRFSAERTGGSVSTLTIQRTQQEDSAVYLCASSSLSGEDTQYFGPGTRLTVL.